A single T cell receptor beta chain is shown here with its context. This clonotype was counted a few times. There is no known antigen for this receptor. No base quality information exists; no much larger clone differs at one position. The donors were 40 or so Caucasian individuals from Russia, aged roughly 6 to 100 years, who were systemically healthy. Roughly 10 milliliters of peripheral blood were collected from each donor into EDTA-treated Vacutainer tubes. Ficoll-Paque density-gradient centrifugation was used to isolate PBMCs, with at least 7 million per sample. Trizol reagent was used to extract total RNA from the PBMCs, yielding at least 6 micrograms per sample. For every donor, flow cytometry on a PBMC aliquot measured the percentage of naive CD45RAhigh/CD27high T cells. Library prep was done by 5' RACE. The listed sequencing device is Illumina HiSeq 2500. A second PCR of roughly 7 to 11 cycles was run with a J-beta primer mix and a sample-barcoded 5' primer. A unique molecular identifier was introduced onto each TCR beta cDNA molecule by a template-switch 5' adaptor carrying 12 random nucleotides. Each sample yielded at least 2.5 million CDR3-containing paired-end reads. All of the RNA was converted into first-strand cDNA using the Mint cDNA synthesis kit, with a TRBC-specific oligonucleotide serving as the primer. All cDNA was treated with uracil-DNA glycosylase and then went through a first 18-cycle PCR with the universal primers M1SS and BC2_uni_R. Under the source paper's analysis protocol: Normalization of each sample was performed by random selection of 1 million high-quality reads, each carrying a distinct molecular identifier. Reads sharing molecular identifiers were discarded rather than binned into consensus sequences. MiTCR, run with a Q25 quality threshold and the strictest error-elimination algorithm, handled CDR3 identification, clonotype clustering and error correction. A nonparametric unseen species model using Euler transformation provided a lower-bound estimate of total TCR beta diversity. Using fastp at Q25 and MiXCR, TCRdb reprocessed the public reads and kept productive beta chains. CDR3 protein duplicates are merged, each entry listing the most common genes and DNA. None of the V and J calls come from the authors' own analysis; TCRdb made them. The sample table shows around 1,700,000 distinct CDR3 sequences, and under 30% are seen once. 7% to 9% of the sample is held by the ten biggest clonotypes.

This sample was taken from a study of blood T cells in healthy people across ages (dated by TCRdb to between 2014 and 2017). At the level of the whole study: In model experiments, template switching captured roughly one uniquely barcoded TCR beta cDNA molecule for every two T cells. The donors were split into four age groups: young (average around 15 years), middle-aged (roughly 42), aged (62) and long-lived (roughly 80). Two additional independent replicas of 1 million unique cDNA reads from the same blood draw were analyzed for two donors (one aged 18 to 30 and one aged 80 or older). Donors of different ages were randomly distributed across sequencing lanes to avoid experimental bias. To track age-related changes in TCR beta repertoire diversity, the study relied on deep sequencing normalized with unique cDNA molecular identifiers.

General conclusions and limits of the study: Compared with the aged group, more naive CD4+ T cells, fewer expanded clones and increased TCR diversity were shown by the long-lived group, suggesting age selection. The CMV infection status of donors was not known, potentially confounding age-related changes in expanded clonotypes. Observed TCR beta diversity per million T cells fell roughly linearly with age, and a significant reduction was already apparent by age about 36. A strong correlation was found between observed TCR beta diversity and the percentage of naive T cells measured by flow cytometry. Bulk unsorted PBMC profiling prevented conclusive comparison of naive and antigen-experienced compartments. Estimates of total diversity based on one million sequenced T cells were considered lower bounds and underestimates.

Per the germline V gene (reference sequence), DFQATT is the CDR1 and SNEGSKA is the CDR2. V loses 3 bases of germline sequence and J loses 3 bases, and the interval between the two ends is 15 bases. The CDR3 goes from the cysteine to the phenylalanine over 14 residues. Only the CDR3 DNA is retained, 42 bases long and in frame from the first base. The source is a woman aged 25 to 39 in good health. The sequencing sample was made of blood. The chain employs TRBV20-1 and TRBJ2-7; no D gene call is confident. The bases are TGCAGTGCTAGTTATAAACAGCTAGTCTACGAGCAGTACTTC. Its translation reads: CSASYKQLVYEQYF.